This is a list of T cell receptor beta chains from one sample in a study of blood T cells in healthy people across ages. TCRdb re-called the 5' RACE reads through MiXCR, storing one row per CDR3 protein. Of 700,000 or so distinct CDR3 sequences listed, about a fifth are singletons. Sequenced material: blood. The receptors come from a man between 65 and 85 years old in good health. CDR3s include the opening cysteine and the closing phenylalanine or tryptophan. D genes are given only for firm matches. The size of a clone is reported for some rows only, either as once, few or many, or as a class for expanded clones.

v_call d_call clone_size cdr3_aa
TRBV7-6 TRBD1 few CASNDDRGREAFF
TRBV4-1 TRBD2 - CASSHPGRGRGDEQFF
TRBV29-1 - many CSVSTRQVNTEAFF
TRBV20-1 TRBD1 - CSAPDRRNNEQFF
TRBV4-1 - few CASSQEAGINQPQHF
TRBV7-2 TRBD2 few CASSLIDGGGLKNIQYF
TRBV27 - few CASSSGLGNTIYF
TRBV6-2/TRBV6-3 TRBD2 many CASSWTSGRSSSYNEQFF
TRBV20-1 TRBD2 once CSARNTGLAGGSSYNEQFF
TRBV30 - - CAWILDGPNEKLFF
TRBV6-6 TRBD2 few CASRPSGGDETQYF
TRBV12-3/TRBV12-4 - once CASSRNNRYGYTF
TRBV29-1 TRBD1 few CSALPGTGNQPQHF
TRBV20-1 - - CSADDVTNTEAFF
TRBV6-2/TRBV6-3 - - CASRAHGQTYGYTF
TRBV7-6 - - CASSLAPVINYGYTF
TRBV28 - many CASRGMAGRQFF
TRBV20-1 TRBD1 - CSARGQGANEGQFF
TRBV6-5 - - CASTEEAQQFF
TRBV12-3/TRBV12-4 - few CASSPTGPETQYF
TRBV20-1 TRBD2 - CSARASGGVDWNTGELFF
TRBV18 - - CASSHIQVKNQPQHF
TRBV24-1 - once CATSDRNTEAFF
TRBV4-3 TRBD1 - CASSPQPGTANTGELFF
TRBV5-1 - few CASSLSGSNYEQYF
TRBV3-1 TRBD1 few CASSQVWARDREADTQYF